One sample yielded the 5 T cell receptor beta chains listed below, sequenced in a study of shared clonotypes between healthy human individuals. TCRdb's table, derived via immunoSEQ multiplex PCR, lists solely in-frame clones and lacks some. The table records more than 2 million clones, 95% of them present only once. The sequencing input was naive CD4+ T cells sorted from blood. The subset was: CD45RA+ positively selected. The receptors derive from a man younger than 35 in good health.

This sequence joins TRBV5-1 and TRBJ1-6; D gene uncertain. The CDR3 is 13 amino acids. V was trimmed by 0 bases and J by 10 bases, leaving 8 bases between them. Germline lookup yields CDR1 SGHRS and CDR2 YFSETQ. The CDR3, as DNA: TGCGCCAGCAGCTTGGGAGAGGTGTCACCCCTCCACTTT. Protein: CASSLGEVSPLHF.

J is TRBJ2-7 and V is TRBV10-3; the D gene is possibly TRBD2 (5 bases). Germline CDR1 reads ENHRY; CDR2 reads SYGVKD. CDR3 size: 11 residues. Trimming removed 2 bases at V and 6 bases at J, with 5 bases between. The CDR3 DNA reads TGTGCCATCAGTGAGGCGGGCGAGCAGTACTTC. Translating it yields CAISEAGEQYF.

The rearrangement uses TRBV19 and TRBJ2-3; D possibly corresponds to TRBD2 (5 bases). Germline CDR1 reads LNHDA; CDR2 reads SQIVND (reference sequence). V was clipped by 4 bases and J by 1 base, with 12 bases between them. CDR3 length: 15 amino acids. CDR3 coding DNA: TGTGCCAGTAGTAGGTACTCCGGGGGCACAGATACGCAGTATTTT. It specifies CASSRYSGGTDTQYF.

This chain joins TRBV10-3 and TRBJ1-2; D gene uncertain. CDR3 size: 14 residues. V lost 7 bases and J lost 6, with 18 bases in between. Germline V gives CDR1 ENHRY, CDR2 SYGVKD. The CDR3 bases are TGTGCCATCACTCTGGTCGATCTGGGAAATGGCTACACCTTC. Protein product: CAITLVDLGNGYTF.

The CDR3 protein is CASRKAGTPYNEQFF. As DNA, the CDR3 is TGTGCCAGCAGGAAAGCCGGGACTCCCTACAATGAGCAGTTCTTC. The chain couples TRBV6-1 to TRBJ2-1; D may be TRBD2 (6 bases). CDR3 length equals 15 residues. CDR1 and CDR2 from the germline V gene are MNHNS and SASEGT. Trimming shortened V by 6 bases and J by 2 bases, and 14 bases separated the two germline ends.